The clone carrying this T cell receptor beta chain was detected a few times. This sample was taken from a study of T-cell reconstitution after alpha-beta-depleted transplantation in children. The CDR3 runs 13 residues. V lost 0 bases, J lost 7 bases, and 9 bases lay in between. CDR1 is LGHNA and CDR2 is YNFKEQ in the germline V gene. Preparation of the TCRbeta library was carried out with unique molecular identifiers. MiXCR, applied by TCRdb to the PCR reads, yields one record per CDR3 protein. The sample shows around 700,000 distinct CDR3 sequences, around 13% of them seen only once. The sequence was obtained from a girl aged 2 to 9 with congenital amegakaryocytic thrombocytopenia, due to receive a stem cell transplant. The material was PBMCs, obtained before TCRalphabeta/CD19-depleted stem cell transplant. The chain joins TRBV4-2 to TRBJ1-1; perhaps TRBD1 as D (6 bases). CDR3 region: CASSQDGGLEAFF. The CDR3 DNA reads TGTGCCAGCAGCCAAGATGGGGGCCTTGAAGCTTTCTTT.